The present entry profiles one T cell receptor beta chain with its context. The antigen remains undetermined. The source of the sample is a study of response to subunit inactivated influenza vaccine. Study conclusions and caveats: The authors offered the suggestion that each seasonal influenza vaccination recruits few new T cells.

The CDR3 runs 22 residues. V shed 0 bases and J 4 bases; nucleotides not matched to a gene: 18. Germline values: CDR1 SGHRS, CDR2 YFSETQ. TCRdb analysed the RT-PCR reads with MiXCR anew, one entry per CDR3 protein. The table shows hundreds of thousands of distinct CDR3 sequences, with approximately 7.1% occurring only once. This specimen consisted of PBMCs from blood, obtained roughly 24 months after vaccination. This chain connects TRBV5-1 to TRBJ2-2; TRBD2 matches at 13 bases. The receptor's source is a man between 50 and 69 years old who received an inactivated influenza vaccine. The DNA for the CDR3 is TGCGCCAGCAGCTTGGTGCGGGGGACTAGCGGGAAAAAAGGTGTGGTCACCGGGGAGCTGTTTTTT. Translated: CASSLVRGTSGKKGVVTGELFF.